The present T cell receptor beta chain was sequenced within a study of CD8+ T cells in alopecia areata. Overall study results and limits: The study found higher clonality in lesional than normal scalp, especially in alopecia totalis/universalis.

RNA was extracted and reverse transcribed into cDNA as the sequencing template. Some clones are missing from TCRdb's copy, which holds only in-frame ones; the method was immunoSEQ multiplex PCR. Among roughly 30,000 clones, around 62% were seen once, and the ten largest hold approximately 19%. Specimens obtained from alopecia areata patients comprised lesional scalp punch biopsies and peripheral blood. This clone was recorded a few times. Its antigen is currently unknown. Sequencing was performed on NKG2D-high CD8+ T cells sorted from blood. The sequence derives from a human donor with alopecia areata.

The CDR3 DNA reads as TGTGCCACCAGCAGCCCACTGACGCCCTACGAGCAGTACTTC. Translating it yields CATSSPLTPYEQYF. V and J are TRBV15 and TRBJ2-7; D is ambiguous. Germline V gene data show CDR1 as LNHNV and CDR2 as YYDKDF (reference sequence). Trimming left V 3 bases short and J 2 bases short, with 11 bases between. The CDR3 has 14 residues.